This T cell receptor beta chain was recorded in a study of STAT5B mutations in CD4+ large granular lymphocyte leukemia (dated by TCRdb to about 2022). Regarding the study in general: Among healthy controls, the CDR3 'QG' motif was associated with a particular HLA allele. Flow cytometry on FACSCanto II or FACSVerse showed that the purified fractions were more than 95% pure among lymphocytes. TCRbeta repertoires of CD4+ T-cell large granular lymphocyte leukemia patients were compared with those of healthy blood donors. What the authors observed across the whole study: CD4-sorted patient repertoires appeared more clonal than healthy CD4+ repertoires, and this difference persisted after removing the putative leukemic clones. The data were not HLA-matched, and the higher clonality in CD4+ T-LGLL than in CD8+ T-LGLL could be due to the relatively small sample size. The main leukemic clonotypes were found to be private to each patient, although 25% of the main leukemic clonotypes were detected at low frequency in the non-leukemic repertoires of other patients. TRBV06-family usage was enriched among the top patient clones (8/27) compared with healthy controls (2/35).

TCRbeta rearrangements were sequenced from genomic DNA using the immunoSEQ assay at survey resolution. As for how the authors treated the data: In the TCR sequencing data, the lowest productive clonotype frequency that could be detected was 2.59 x 10-5. Only productive TCRbeta rearrangements, meaning sequences that were complete and in-frame, were kept for the analyses. Sample clonality was computed as Simpson clonality in the immunoSEQ Analyzer version 3.0. Clones were grouped by frequency into very rare, small, medium, large (1-20%) or hyperexpanded (>20%) categories. Generation probabilities were estimated with OLGA 1.2.3, V-gene circos plots were generated with VDJtools, specificities were searched for in VDJdb, and CDR3 motifs were identified with GLIPH. TCRdb stores this immuneACCESS table with in-frame sequences only. Part of the clones is absent; in the studies checked, under half of the shortfall reflects unresolved V genes, and no reason is known for the rest. V and J calls and clone size are as listed in that table; D and trimming were resolved from the DNA. This sample is represented by roughly 19,000 clones; about three quarters of them were singletons. The ten largest clonotypes hold around 28% of the sample.

The germline V end is reduced by 6 bases and the J end by 2 bases; junction bases left unmatched: 8. There are 15 amino acids in the CDR3, from cysteine to phenylalanine inclusive. Kept here is only the CDR3 DNA, which spans 45 bases and is read in frame from base 1. CDR1 and CDR2 were assigned from the germline V gene as MNHEY and SVGAGI. Details on this clone: Its specific antigen is unknown. Base qualities were left out, and no much larger clone turns up one base away.

Healthy controls were roughly 40 blood donors whose buffy coats came from the Finnish Red Cross blood service. All TCR-sequenced material derived from peripheral blood: patient blood samples and healthy donor buffy coats. Ficoll-Hypaque gradient centrifugation was used to isolate peripheral blood mononuclear cells. For the healthy controls, CD4+ cells were obtained from buffy coats by magnetic purification. The Gentra Puregene Cell and Tissue kit was used for genomic DNA extraction, and quantification was performed on a Qubit 2.0 fluorometer. The source of this sequence is a human donor in good health. Here the chain combines TRBV6-5 and TRBJ2-5; 8 junctional bases match TRBD1. Sequences were obtained from CD4+ T cells from blood buffy coats. The CDR3 in this case is CASRYTRDRQETQYF. The DNA sequence follows: TGTGCCAGCAGATACACCCGGGACAGGCAAGAGACCCAGTACTTC.